Listed below are T cell receptor beta chains from one sample, sequenced in a study of Ad26.COV2.S vaccination and SARS-CoV-2 variants. TCRdb's table, derived via immunoSEQ multiplex PCR, lists solely in-frame clones and lacks some. Of hundreds of thousands of clones in the sample, around 92% were seen once. Sequencing was performed on peripheral blood, taken in a trial of Ad26.COV2.S vaccine versus placebo. These receptors were collected from a person aged 18 to 59 who received the Ad26.COV2.S COVID-19 vaccine or a placebo. CDR3s include the opening cysteine and the closing phenylalanine or tryptophan. The order of the fields is CDR3 DNA, CDR3 protein, V gene, J gene, D gene, clone size. The D gene is left open where the match is weak. Clone size is not always given. Where it is, it says once, few, many or a class for expanded clones.

TGTGCCAGCAGCCAAGACCCACAGGGTCCGAACACTGAAGCTTTCTTT	CASSQDPQGPNTEAFF	TRBV4-2	TRBJ1-1	.	.
TGTGCCAGCAGCCAGGAAACCGGGGGGATAGGGTCAGAGACCCAGTACTTC	CASSQETGGIGSETQYF	TRBV4-2	TRBJ2-5	TRBD2	once
TGTGCCAGCATCCCGGAAAAGGGGACCGGGGAGCTGTTTTTT	CASIPEKGTGELFF	TRBV2	TRBJ2-2	.	.
TGTGCCAGCAGCTTAATGGACTCCACCTACGAGCAGTACTTC	CASSLMDSTYEQYF	TRBV7-9	TRBJ2-7	.	.
TGTGCCAGCAGCGGCCGGGACATTGTTTCACCCCTCCACTTT	CASSGRDIVSPLHF	TRBV3-1/TRBV3-2	TRBJ1-6	.	few
TGCGCCAGCAGCGCTAGCGGGGGTGCAGATACGCAGTATTTT	CASSASGGADTQYF	TRBV5-1	TRBJ2-3	TRBD2	.
TGTGCCAGCTCACCAACCGAGGGACAGGGACCATCCTACGAGCAGTACTTC	CASSPTEGQGPSYEQYF	TRBV18	TRBJ2-7	TRBD1	.
TGTGCCAGTAGTCCCCGGGGAAGCGGGAGGGCCGGGGGCACAGATACGCAGTATTTT	CASSPRGSGRAGGTDTQYF	TRBV19	TRBJ2-3	TRBD2	.
TGTGCCAGCAGCTGGTCGGACACCAATTCACCCCTCCACTTT	CASSWSDTNSPLHF	TRBV5-5	TRBJ1-6	.	.
TGTGCCAGTACCATGGACAGGGGTAGCAATCAGCCCCAGCATTTT	CASTMDRGSNQPQHF	TRBV19	TRBJ1-5	TRBD1	few
TGTGCCAGCAGTGAAGTGCGGAACATCTACGAGCAGTACTTC	CASSEVRNIYEQYF	TRBV2	TRBJ2-7	.	.
TGTGCCAGTAACCCCAGGGGGCGTCAGCCCCAGCATTTT	CASNPRGRQPQHF	TRBV19	TRBJ1-5	TRBD1	.
TGTGCCAGCAGCTTACTCCCTAGCGGGAGTGGTTCCTACAATGAGCAGTTCTTC	CASSLLPSGSGSYNEQFF	TRBV7-2	TRBJ2-1	TRBD2	once
TGCGCCAGCAGTCCTTTTGGGGGCCCTCACAATGAAAAACTGTTTTTT	CASSPFGGPHNEKLFF	TRBV23-1	TRBJ1-4	.	.
TGCGCCAGCAGCCAAGATACTGCAGGGGAAAACACCATATATTTT	CASSQDTAGENTIYF	TRBV4-3	TRBJ1-3	.	.
TGTGCCTGCATCTTGGGTCCTATTCAGTACTTC	CACILGPIQYF	TRBV30	TRBJ2-5	.	.
TGCGCCAGCAGCTACCGGGAGGTTAATGAAAAACTGTTTTTT	CASSYREVNEKLFF	TRBV5-1	TRBJ1-4	.	.
TGTGCCACCAGCAGACTCCCCGGCGGGGAGACCCAGTACTTC	CATSRLPGGETQYF	TRBV15	TRBJ2-5	.	.
TGTGCCAGCAGCTACCGGGGGGGGCGGGAGACCCAGTACTTC	CASSYRGGRETQYF	TRBV7-2	TRBJ2-5	TRBD2	.
TGTGCCTGGTCGAAGGACTCGAATGAGCAGTTCTTC	CAWSKDSNEQFF	TRBV30	TRBJ2-1	.	few
TGTGCCAGTAGTATATGGAGAGACGGGGAGCTGTTTTTT	CASSIWRDGELFF	TRBV19	TRBJ2-2	.	.
TGTGCCAGCAGCTTAGCAGGGGACACTGAAGCTTTCTTT	CASSLAGDTEAFF	TRBV7-6	TRBJ1-1	.	.
TGTGCCAGCAGCGTATTCGGAGGGGAGGTTCAAGAGACCCAGTACTTC	CASSVFGGEVQETQYF	TRBV9	TRBJ2-5	.	.
TGTGCCAGCAGCTTAGGGAGGGCTTTTTACGAGCAGTACTTC	CASSLGRAFYEQYF	TRBV7-2	TRBJ2-7	.	.
TGTGCCAGCAGTTACACGGGAAGGAGACAAGAGACCCAGTACTTC	CASSYTGRRQETQYF	TRBV6-6	TRBJ2-5	.	.
TGTGCCATCAGGGGACTAGCGGGCGACGAGCAGTACTTC	CAIRGLAGDEQYF	TRBV10-3	TRBJ2-7	TRBD2	.
TGTGCCAGCAGTGGACAGGGGGCCGGGGCTGGGTACTTC	CASSGQGAGAGYF	TRBV2	TRBJ2-4	TRBD1	.
TGTGCCAGTAGTATAGGTTGGCTCGTCTCTGGGGCCAACGTCCTGACTTTC	CASSIGWLVSGANVLTF	TRBV19	TRBJ2-6	.	once
TGTGCCAGCAGCCCGGGACAGTCCTACGAGCAGTACTTC	CASSPGQSYEQYF	TRBV28	TRBJ2-7	TRBD1	.
TGTGCCAGCAGTTTCCGAGCGGGAGGGAATAATGAGCAGTTCTTC	CASSFRAGGNNEQFF	TRBV6-5	TRBJ2-1	TRBD2	.
TGTGCCATCTCCGGCGGAGACTTTATGAACACTGAAGCTTTCTTT	CAISGGDFMNTEAFF	TRBV10-3	TRBJ1-1	.	.
TGTGCCAGCTCACCAATAGCGGGGGAGGAAGATACGCAGTATTTT	CASSPIAGEEDTQYF	TRBV18	TRBJ2-3	TRBD2	.
TGTGCCAGCAACGGACAGGGGAGCAATCAGCCCCAGCATTTT	CASNGQGSNQPQHF	TRBV6-6	TRBJ1-5	TRBD1	.
TGCGCCAGCAGCGCGACCGGGGTGAGAGGTGAGACCCAGTACTTC	CASSATGVRGETQYF	TRBV5-1	TRBJ2-5	.	.
TGTGCCAGCAGCACACAGCTAGCGGGAGCAGATACGCAGTATTTT	CASSTQLAGADTQYF	TRBV7-2	TRBJ2-3	TRBD2	.
TGTGCCAGCAGTTACTCATACGGGACGGACGAGCAGTACTTC	CASSYSYGTDEQYF	TRBV6-5	TRBJ2-7	.	.
TGTGCCTGGAGTGGGGGACGGAAGAACACTGAAGCTTTCTTT	CAWSGGRKNTEAFF	TRBV30	TRBJ1-1	.	once
TGTGCCAGCACCCCTAGCGGGACAGGGGGCTCCTATGGCTACACCTTC	CASTPSGTGGSYGYTF	TRBV7-9	TRBJ1-2	TRBD1	.
TGTGCCAGTAGTGACCCCTTCCTGAATGAAAAACTGTTTTTT	CASSDPFLNEKLFF	TRBV19	TRBJ1-4	.	.
TGTGCCTGGAGTTCCCAGGAGCAGTTCTTC	CAWSSQEQFF	TRBV30	TRBJ2-1	.	.
TGTGCCAGCAGCAACCCTCAGGGGGGACACCAAGAGACCCAGTACTTC	CASSNPQGGHQETQYF	TRBV21-1	TRBJ2-5	.	.
TGTGCCAGCAGCTCAGGACTAGCGGGGGGGGTCTCTAGCACAGATACGCAGTATTTT	CASSSGLAGGVSSTDTQYF	TRBV5-4	TRBJ2-3	TRBD2	.
TGTGCCAGCAGACGCGGGACAGGCGTGGCGGAGACCCAGTACTTC	CASRRGTGVAETQYF	TRBV25-1	TRBJ2-5	TRBD1	.
TGTGCCAGCAGCCTGACAGGGGGGGACTACGAGCAGTACTTC	CASSLTGGDYEQYF	TRBV5-4	TRBJ2-7	TRBD1	.
TGTGCCACAGGCACCTACTATGGCTACACCTTC	CATGTYYGYTF	TRBV25-1	TRBJ1-2	.	.
TGTGCCAGCTCGTCCGGGACTAAAAATGAGCAGTTCTTC	CASSSGTKNEQFF	TRBV18	TRBJ2-1	TRBD2	.
TGTGCCAGCAGTTACTCCGGGACAGGGGACACTGAAGCTTTCTTT	CASSYSGTGDTEAFF	TRBV6-5	TRBJ1-1	TRBD1	.
TGTGCCAGCAGCATAGGGACAGGGTTCCACGCGGAGCAGTTCTTC	CASSIGTGFHAEQFF	TRBV13	TRBJ2-1	TRBD1	once
TGTGCCAGCACCTCTCCGGGACAGAGCTCCTACGAGCAGTACTTC	CASTSPGQSSYEQYF	TRBV6-5	TRBJ2-7	TRBD1	once